This T cell receptor (beta chain) was sequenced in a study of graft-versus-host responses after intestinal transplantation. General study results and limits: Recipient marrow showed GvH clones, some seen first in ileum or blood. Peak circulating GvH clone levels were associated with early post-transplant HvG declines.

V was clipped by 6 bases and J by 3 bases, with 18 bases between them. CDR1 and CDR2 (germline): SQVTM, ANQGSEA. This CDR3 region has 15 residues. Method: immunoSEQ multiplex PCR; TCRdb's copy keeps in-frame clones and lacks some. Among about 120,000 clones listed, just over 90% were seen once. Details on this clone: As yet, its antigen is unknown.

The TCR sequence derives from a human donor who was the organ donor for an intestinal transplant. The chain joins TRBV29-1 to TRBJ2-1; tentatively, D is TRBD1 or TRBD2 (6 bases each). The sequences come from unstimulated CD4+ T cells sorted from spleen or lymph node cells, collected before transplant. The CDR3 bases are TGCAGCGTATACCGACAGGAGGGGGGCTACAATGAGCAGTTCTTC. Its protein product is CSVYRQEGGYNEQFF.